This T cell receptor (beta chain) was captured by sequencing in a study of follicular helper T cells after annual influenza vaccination (TCRdb year 2017). Context from the whole study: Blood was drawn on days 0, 7 and 28 after each seasonal influenza vaccination. To study recall of cTfh clones, some subjects were followed across successive annual vaccinations spanning the 2013-2014, 2014-2015 and 2015-2016 seasons. One week after vaccination, a second recruited cohort of 12 to 13 subjects (Table S1) displayed a similar ICOS+CD38+ cTfh response. Six subjects had multi-year samples: four covered two vaccination seasons and two covered three seasons. The 2013-2014 samples were cryopreserved, while the 2015 samples were processed right after collection. Overall study results and their limits: Only roughly 9.5-22% of analyzed cells yielded productive TCRB sequences, so sampling of rare clonotypes was not possible. Day 7 ICOS+CD38+ clones were most often found later in ICOS-CD38- cTfh, suggesting that subset may serve as a memory reservoir. ICOS+CD38+ cTfh clonality correlated with the frequency of that population, and its change correlated with the change in circulating plasmablast frequency. When influenza clone enrichment was assessed, the possibility that the much larger non-cTfh compartments were undersampled could not be excluded. With successive annual vaccinations, a recurrent oligoclonal ICOS+CD38+ cTfh response was recalled, and this response contained tetramer and AIM influenza-specific clonotypes.

Note on this clone: The antigen it recognizes is unknown. Within one base of it there is no much larger clone, and no base qualities were kept.

Library generation was performed with the immunoSEQ multiplex PCR assay. Adaptive Biotechnologies carried out TCRB amplification, library preparation, sequencing and preliminary bioinformatics at Survey level resolution. The published analysis was carried out like this. Clonality was computed in R as 1 minus normalized Shannon entropy; the Gini index was calculated with the R package ineq. To get the overlap score, the summed counts of shared sequences were divided by the total counts of all sequences in both of the compared samples. Shared-clonotype significance used Fisher's exact test assuming a theoretical repertoire of 10^7 TCRB sequences. TCRdb's version of the immuneACCESS table is confined to in-frame rearrangements and falls short of the full clone set. An unresolved V gene accounts for under half of the shortfall where checked; the remainder is of unknown origin. The DNA gave D and trimming, while V, J and clone size come from that table. The sample table contains 11,000 to 15,000 clones; only one count was recorded for about 83% of them. The ten top clones hold 0.27% of the sample.

Trimming accounts for 0 bases at V and 1 base at J, while the number of junction bases matched to no gene is 6. CDR1 is given as SEHNR and CDR2 as FQNEAQ, both from the germline V gene (reference sequence). Inclusive of the bounding cysteine and phenylalanine, the CDR3 is 17 residues long. Of the read, only the CDR3 DNA is kept; its 51 bases are in frame from base 1. Read against the paper, the sample's time point label means: 2014-2015 season, pre-vaccination. Adults received seasonal inactivated influenza vaccine (Fluvarix), and TCRB sequencing tracked sorted blood CD4 subsets before and after vaccination. To be eligible, subjects had to live in the community and must not have received influenza vaccine in the previous 6 months. Reasons for exclusion included contraindications to influenza vaccine, substance abuse, HIV/AIDS, active malignancy, immunomodulatory medication, and active illness such as respiratory infection. At each time point, about 35 to 110 mL of blood was collected. Either Ficoll-Paque PLUS or SepMate separation was used to isolate PBMC. As a comparison non-Tfh subset, CXCR5- memory CD4 T cells were sorted. Before DNA extraction, cell subsets were sorted from PBMC on a BD FACS Aria.

The rearrangement joined TRBV7-9 to TRBJ2-7, and 10 junction bases match TRBD1. This clonotype was obtained from an adult who received the influenza vaccine. Source: CXCR5- memory CD4+ T cells sorted from blood, taken on the day of influenza vaccination. This specimen's cell subset or site label, interpreted: CXCR5- memory CD4 T cells. DNA sequence: TGTGCCAGCAGCTTAGCGGTAGGGACAGGGGCATCCTACGAGCAGTACTTC. Its translation reads: CASSLAVGTGASYEQYF.